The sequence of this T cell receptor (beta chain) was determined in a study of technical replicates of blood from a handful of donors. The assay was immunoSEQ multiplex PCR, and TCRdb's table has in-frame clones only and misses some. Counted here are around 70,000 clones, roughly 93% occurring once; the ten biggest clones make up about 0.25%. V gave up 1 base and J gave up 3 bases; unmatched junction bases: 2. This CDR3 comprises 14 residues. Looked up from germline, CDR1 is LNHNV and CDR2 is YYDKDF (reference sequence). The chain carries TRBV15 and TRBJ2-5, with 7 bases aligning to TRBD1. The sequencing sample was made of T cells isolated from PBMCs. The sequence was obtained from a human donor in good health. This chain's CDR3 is CATSRGDSEETQYF. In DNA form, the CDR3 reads TGTGCCACCAGCAGAGGGGACAGCGAAGAGACCCAGTACTTC.